Listed here are 3 T cell receptor beta chains from one sample, sequenced in a study of human CD8 memory T cell subsets. UMI-labeled 5' RACE generated the TCR beta libraries. For each CDR3 protein, TCRdb gives one entry from its re-call of the 5' RACE reads, without DNA. The listing contains about 17,000 distinct CDR3 sequences. Sequences were obtained from CD8+ stem-like memory T cells (TSCM and TCM) sorted from PBMCs. As for subset: stem-like memory CD8 T cells (TSTEM), CCR7+ PD-1- TIGIT-. The receptors shown here come from a human donor in good health.

V and J are TRBV4-3 and TRBJ2-3. Germline V gene sequence: CDR1 LGHNA, CDR2 YSLEER. The CDR3 length is 15 residues. CDR3 sequence reads: CASSQDTDYTDTQYF.

This sequence joins TRBV7-8 and TRBJ2-3. Germline loops: CDR1 SGHVS, CDR2 FQNEAQ. The CDR3 has 13 amino acids. The CDR3 loop reads CASISEFTDTQYF.

Its frequency marks this clonotype as medium-sized. This chain joins TRBV29-1 and TRBJ2-1. The CDR3 sequence is 14 residues long. Germline-derived CDR1 and CDR2 are SQVTM and ANQGSEA. CDR3 protein: CSVEGPRSDNEQFF.